This record covers a single T cell receptor (beta chain). There is no known antigen for this receptor. No qualities accompany the bases; no much larger clone lies one base away. The donors were included in the validation cohort of roughly 120 subjects, a group kept apart from the roughly 700-subject first cohort. V was cut back by 6 bases and J by 1 base, leaving a gap of 13 bases between them. For CDR1 and CDR2, the germline V gene (reference sequence) lists WNHNN and SYGVQD. The CDR3 sequence holds 15 residues, the cysteine and phenylalanine included. CDR3 DNA only is kept here, 45 bases in frame from base 1. This specimen belongs to a study of cytomegalovirus exposure and HLA in healthy donors (dated by TCRdb to about 2017). For context, the study as a whole: A later analysis indicated that the 120 validation repertoires were generated on the platform also employed for the approximately 690 repertoires of the first cohort. The study was designed to test whether signatures of past pathogen exposure could be identified by cataloging public T cell receptors. Along with the roughly 670-subject first cohort, a separate validation cohort of 120 different subjects was used. To predict cytomegalovirus infection status, the study combined high-throughput TCR immunosequencing, statistical association of individual TCRs with disease status, and machine learning.

Library creation used the immunoSEQ multiplex PCR assay. Concerning the study's data processing: A statistical classification framework was built to diagnose cytomegalovirus status from the catalog of TCR beta chain sequences. TCRdb carries this immuneACCESS record with in-frame sequences only. Its versions omit some clonotypes, under half of them owing to an unresolved V gene in the studies checked, with the rest unexplained. D and trimming were read from the DNA, whereas the V and J calls and clone size are those reported in that table. The sample yields about 190,000 clones; more than 70% were counted once. The top ten hold about 1.6% of the sample. The paper as a whole reports these results and caveats: The study listed 164 TCR beta chains as associated with cytomegalovirus. The classifier was reported to diagnose cytomegalovirus status with high specificity and sensitivity in both the original cohort and the validation cohort. Most TCR sequences were observed very rarely across donors, whereas some public TCRs were present in many individuals. The validation cohort had no HLA typing available for a later analysis, so co-occurrence within that cohort was assessed over all 120 or so repertoires. The authors suggested that the approach could potentially be extended to other disease states and immunological phenotypes. A later analysis found that TCRs clustered in the first cohort also tended to co-occur in the 120 or so validation repertoires, with 90% to 95% of cluster scores above 0. A few of the identified cytomegalovirus-associated TCR beta chains were confirmed in vitro to be specific for cytomegalovirus antigens.

Recombination joined TRBV10-1 with TRBJ2-1; the D gene cannot be named for sure. The TCR was taken from a woman younger than 30 in good health and CMV-seronegative. The material sequenced was PBMCs. The DNA reads as follows: TGCGCCAGCAGCAGCAGGATTTTATCCTACAATGAGCAGTTCTTC. Its protein reads: CASSSRILSYNEQFF.